Below, 17 T cell receptor beta chains from the same sample are listed, as sequenced in a study of blood T cells in healthy people across ages. Primers used in a second PCR of roughly 7 to 12 cycles were a sample-barcoded 5' primer and a J-beta primer mix. Using its own MiXCR run on the 5' RACE reads, TCRdb lists one record per CDR3 protein. The sample yields about 650,000 distinct CDR3 sequences, approximately 52% seen once. Sample: blood. The receptors originated from a woman aged 80 or older in good health.

Worth noting for this clonotype: Being one base from a much bigger clone, this may be a read error. V and J are TRBV12-3 or TRBV12-4 and TRBJ2-4; D unclear. The CDR3 contains 13 residues. In DNA form, the CDR3 reads TGTGCCAGCAGAACCCGAGCCGAAAACATTCAGTACTTC. This encodes CASRTRAENIQYF.

This clonotype showed up just a few times. V is TRBV24-1 and J is TRBJ2-2; 9 bases line up with TRBD2. The CDR3 consists of 14 residues. Germline V CDR1 and CDR2: KGHDR, SFDVKD. V shed 10 bases, J shed 4 bases, and the junction held 6 bases outside the gene matches. Here the CDR3 DNA reads TGTGCCACAACAGCGGGAGGTAGCACCGGGGAGCTGTTTTTT. It codes for CATTAGGSTGELFF.

V and J are TRBV27 and TRBJ1-6; D unclear. This CDR3 region has 18 residues. Looked up from germline, CDR1 is MNHEY and CDR2 is SMNVEV (reference sequence). V lost 0 bases and J lost 8, with 20 bases in between. The CDR3 coding sequence is TGTGCCAGCAGTTTATCGTTCCCTGGGGTCCGGGGTTATTCACCCCTCCACTTT. This codes for CASSLSFPGVRGYSPLHF.

This sequence joins TRBV20-1 and TRBJ2-5; D unresolved. V lost 3 bases to trimming and J lost 5 bases, with 13 bases between them. Looked up from germline, CDR1 is DFQATT and CDR2 is SNEGSKA (reference sequence). The CDR3 has 13 amino acids. The CDR3, as DNA: TGCAGTGCTAGTCTTATGAACCTGGAGACCCAGTACTTC. The encoded protein is CSASLMNLETQYF.

Comment on this clonotype: A much larger clone lies one base from this, so it may be a read error. The genes are TRBV18 and TRBJ1-2, with 7 bases fitting TRBD1. Germline V gene data show CDR1 as KGHSH and CDR2 as LQKENI. V gave up 6 bases and J gave up 3 bases; unmatched junction bases: 4. The CDR3 contains 13 residues. Written as DNA, the CDR3 is TGTGCCAGCTCTAGGGGGCCAGACTATGGCTACACCTTC. Its translation: CASSRGPDYGYTF.

Note on this clonotype: A clone one base away is much larger, so this may be a read error. This chain links TRBV27 with TRBJ2-7, with D perhaps TRBD1 (6 bases). Germline V gene data show CDR1 as MNHEY and CDR2 as SMNVEV (reference sequence). Trimming pared 5 bases from V and 3 bases from J, leaving 14 bases between. This CDR3 comprises 14 residues. Written as DNA, the CDR3 is TGTGCCAGCAGTGTGATGGACAGAATCTACGAGCAGTACTTC. Encoded protein: CASSVMDRIYEQYF.

This clonotype was seen more than once but under ten times. The chain couples TRBV20-1 to TRBJ2-7, with TRBD2 as a possible D gene (6 bases). Trimming cost V 4 bases and J 0 bases, with 16 bases left between them. The CDR3 totals 15 residues. CDR1 and CDR2 from the germline V gene are DFQATT and SNEGSKA (reference sequence). DNA of the CDR3: TGCAGTGCTAATTTACGGGGGAAAAGCTCCTACGAGCAGTACTTC. Translating it yields CSANLRGKSSYEQYF.

This sequence joins TRBV30 and TRBJ2-7; TRBD1 matches 10 bases. From germline, CDR1 is GTSNPN and CDR2 SVGIG (reference sequence). With 4 bases clipped from V and 9 bases from J, the junction kept 9 bases outside the gene matches. The CDR3 spans 13 residues. The DNA for the CDR3 is TGTGCCTGGAATGCCGGGACAGGGGTTGGGCAGTACTTC. This codes for CAWNAGTGVGQYF.

The chain has TRBV5-1 and TRBJ2-3, with D perhaps matching TRBD1 (6 bases). Germline-derived CDR1 and CDR2 are SGHRS and YFSETQ. The CDR3 extends over 16 amino acids. Trimming took off 4 bases at V and 2 bases at J, with 17 bases between the two ends. CDR3 region: CASSPGARPFTDTQYF. CDR3 bases: TGCGCCAGCAGCCCAGGGGCCCGACCTTTCACAGATACGCAGTATTTT.

This clonotype has at least ten counts. The chain recombines TRBV2 with TRBJ2-1, with D possibly being TRBD1 (6 bases). This CDR3 is 14 amino acids long. Germline CDR1 reads SNHLY; CDR2 reads FYNNEI. Trimming shortened V by 4 bases and J by 4 bases, and 11 bases separated the two germline ends. This CDR3 is CASSAQGMYNEQFF. CDR3 bases: TGTGCCAGCAGTGCGCAGGGGATGTACAATGAGCAGTTCTTC. The full variable domain, in which reference TRBV2 and TRBJ2-1 provide the parts outside the CDR3, is EPEVTQTPSHQVTQMGQEVILRCVPISNHLYFYWYRQILGQKVEFLVSFYNNEISEKSEIFDDQFSVERPDGSNFTLKIRSTKLEDSAMYFCASSAQGMYNEQFFGPGTRLTVL.

This clonotype was seen a handful of times. A single base separates this from a much larger clone, so it may be a read error. The V call is TRBV27, the J call TRBJ1-2; D ambiguous. Germline values: CDR1 MNHEY, CDR2 SMNVEV (reference sequence). Between the trimmed V and J ends, which lost 0 bases and 8 bases, there was a span of 10 bases. The CDR3 runs 13 residues. CDR3 DNA sequence: TGTGCCAGCAGTTTATCCGGTTACAGAGGCTACACCTTC. It specifies CASSLSGYRGYTF.

Points on this clonotype: A much more abundant neighbour one base away suggests this may be a read error. The chain couples TRBV3-1 to TRBJ2-5, with D possibly TRBD2 on 6 matching bases. The germline gives CDR1 LGHDT, CDR2 YNNKEL (reference sequence). V lost 1 base and J lost 11, with 20 bases in between. The CDR3 is 15 residues long. CDR3 nucleotide sequence: TGTGCCAGCAGCCAAGGATCTAGCGCGAACAATGAGCAGTACTTC. Protein sequence: CASSQGSSANNEQYF.

Notes on this clonotype: A much larger clone lies one base from this, so it may be a read error. CDR3 region: CSASAADSYEQYF. The CDR3 nucleotides are TGCAGTGCTAGTGCGGCGGACTCCTACGAGCAGTACTTC. This chain joins TRBV20-1 and TRBJ2-7, with D unresolved. The CDR3 length is 13 residues. Germline CDR1 and CDR2: DFQATT and SNEGSKA (reference sequence). V was trimmed by 3 bases and J by 0 bases, leaving 9 bases between them.

The V call is TRBV27, the J call TRBJ2-7, with 9 positions matching TRBD1. The CDR3 extends over 12 amino acids. V dropped 10 bases and J dropped 2; count of bases not matched to a gene: 3. CDR1 is MNHEY, CDR2 SMNVEV, per germline (reference sequence). The CDR3: CATGTGPYEQYF. The CDR3 region has the DNA TGTGCCACCGGGACAGGGCCCTACGAGCAGTACTTC.

This clonotype was observed at least ten times. The chain joins TRBV7-9 to TRBJ2-7, with a weak D call TRBD2 (5 bases). Trimming took off 3 bases at V and 5 bases at J, with 8 bases between the two ends. The CDR3 totals 12 residues. In germline, CDR1 is SEHNR, CDR2 FQNEAQ (reference sequence). This CDR3 is CASSLDLHEQYF. The CDR3 coding sequence is TGTGCCAGCAGCTTGGACTTGCACGAGCAGTACTTC.

With regard to this clonotype: A read error may be the cause here, since a much bigger clone is one base away. The chain carries TRBV5-5 and TRBJ2-5; 14 nucleotides line up with TRBD2. Germline CDR1 SGHKS, CDR2 YYEKEE (reference sequence). The V and J ends lost 4 bases and 11 bases, in that order; junction bases with no gene match: 13. The CDR3 is made up of 16 amino acids. The CDR3 coding sequence is TGTGCCAGCAGCCTCTTGGGGACTAGCGGGAGAACTGAGCAGTACTTC. It specifies CASSLLGTSGRTEQYF.

Turning to this clonotype: One end of the junction does not line up with germline, which may come from a read error. The V and J genes are TRBV2 and TRBJ2-3, with 9 positions matching TRBD1. CDR1 and CDR2 (germline): SNHLY, FYNNEI. This CDR3 has 12 residues. The CDR3 reads CVSGDREHTQYF. The DNA of the CDR3 is TGTGTCAGCGGGGACAGGGAGCATACGCAGTATTTT.